The 19 T cell receptor beta chains given below trace back to one sample, sequenced in a study of shared clonotypes between healthy human individuals. Measured with immunoSEQ multiplex PCR; TCRdb has only the in-frame clones, and not every one. The sample consists of about 530,000 clones, about 80% of them appearing once. The sequencing input was PBMCs. These receptors were taken from a woman in her thirties or forties in good health. Some clones in this sample may be carry-over from other donors' samples.

The genes are TRBV18 and TRBJ2-5; D call uncertain. The germline V gene has CDR1 KGHSH and CDR2 LQKENI. V gave up 0 bases and J gave up 4 bases, with 9 bases separating them. There are 14 residues in the CDR3. CDR3 nucleotides: TGTGCCAGCTCACCACCGGTGGGGATAGAGACCCAGTACTTC. Translated, it gives CASSPPVGIETQYF. Full variable domain (missing parts from reference TRBV18 and TRBJ2-5): NAGVMQNPRHLVRRRGQEARLRCSPMKGHSHVYWYRQLPEEGLKFMVYLQKENIIDESGMPKERFSAEFPKEGPSILRIQQVVRGDSAAYFCASSPPVGIETQYFGPGTRLLVL.

This clone was counted once. The rearrangement uses TRBV5-1 and TRBJ2-1; D is unresolved. The germline gives CDR1 SGHRS, CDR2 YFSETQ. Deletions cut 2 bases from V and 8 bases from J, with 20 bases between. The CDR3 runs to 16 residues. DNA for the CDR3: TGCGCCAGCAGCTTCCTTGGTGGGCTCGAGTCCCATGAGCAGTTCTTC. This translates into CASSFLGGLESHEQFF. The whole variable domain, filled in from reference TRBV5-1 and TRBJ2-1, reads KAGVTQTPRYLIKTRGQQVTLSCSPISGHRSVSWYQQTPGQGLQFLFEYFSETQRNKGNFPGRFSGRQFSNSRSEMNVSTLELGDSALYLCASSFLGGLESHEQFFGPGTRLTVL.

The CDR3 region has the DNA TGTGCCAGCAGGCGAAACAGGGAGAACACTGAAGCTTTCTTT. It codes for CASRRNRENTEAFF. V and J are TRBV27 and TRBJ1-1, with D perhaps matching TRBD1 (6 bases). Trimming took 6 bases from V and 1 from J, leaving 12 bases between them. The CDR3 consists of 14 residues. From germline, CDR1 is MNHEY and CDR2 SMNVEV (reference sequence).

In nucleotides, the CDR3 is TGTGCCAGCACGGACCCTACAGGGCGGTGCACCTTC. Protein product: CASTDPTGRCTF. The V call is TRBV19, the J call TRBJ1-2, with D possibly matching TRBD1 (6 bases). Per the germline V gene, CDR1 is LNHDA and CDR2 is SQIVND (reference sequence). Trimming pared 9 bases from V and 13 bases from J, leaving 21 bases between. The CDR3 is 12 amino acids. The full variable domain, its missing parts supplied by reference TRBV19 and TRBJ1-2, is DGGITQSPKYLFRKEGQNVTLSCEQNLNHDAMYWYRQDPGQGLRLIYYSQIVNDFQKGDIAEGYSVSREKKESFPLTVTSAQKNPTAFYLCASTDPTGRCTFGSGTRLTVV.

This clone was recorded only once. This rearrangement joins TRBV18 to TRBJ2-2, with D perhaps given as TRBD1 or TRBD2 (5 bases each). From germline, CDR1 is KGHSH and CDR2 LQKENI. V was trimmed by 11 bases and J by 4 bases, leaving 17 bases between them. The CDR3 has 14 amino acids. The CDR3 DNA reads as TGTGCCGGGCGTGGGACCACCCGCACCGGGGAGCTGTTTTTT. Protein sequence: CAGRGTTRTGELFF.

The genes are TRBV10-3 and TRBJ1-4; 8 nucleotides agree with TRBD1. Per germline, CDR1 ENHRY and CDR2 SYGVKD. V lost 11 bases to trimming and J lost 7 bases; unmatched junction nucleotides: 9. The length of the CDR3 is 13 residues. The CDR3 sequence: CAARTGIGEKLFF. Here the CDR3 DNA reads TGTGCCGCTCGGACAGGGATAGGTGAAAAACTGTTTTTT.

V gene TRBV5-6 combines with J gene TRBJ1-5; no reliable D call. The germline V gene has CDR1 SGHDT and CDR2 YYEEEE. Trimming removed 0 bases from V and 2 bases from J, with 6 bases in between. The CDR3 sequence is 14 residues long. The CDR3 sequence: CASSLGGGNQPQHF. The CDR3, as DNA: TGTGCCAGCAGCTTGGGCGGAGGCAATCAGCCCCAGCATTTT.

The chain couples TRBV10-3 to TRBJ1-3; tentatively, D is TRBD1 (5 bases). The length of the CDR3 is 17 residues. The V end lost 0 bases, the J end lost 1 base, and 13 bases lay between the germline ends. Germline values: CDR1 ENHRY, CDR2 SYGVKD. The CDR3, as DNA: TGTGCCATCAGTGAGTCCCAAGCAGGGAAGTCTGGAAACACCATATATTTT. This sequence encodes CAISESQAGKSGNTIYF.

V and J are TRBV9 and TRBJ2-5; 13 bases align to TRBD2. Germline-derived CDR1 and CDR2 are SGDLS and YYNGEE. V shed 4 bases and J 5 bases; nucleotides not matched to a gene: 8. The CDR3 runs to 16 residues. The CDR3, as DNA: TGTGCCAGCAGCCCCCGGACTAGCGGGAGTGAGGAGACCCAGTACTTC. It translates to CASSPRTSGSEETQYF.

This clone was detected only once. The chain recombines TRBV9 with TRBJ1-2, with D maybe TRBD1 (5 bases). Trimming removed 4 bases from V and 2 bases from J, with 15 bases in between. The CDR3 consists of 15 residues. CDR1 and CDR2 from the germline V gene are SGDLS and YYNGEE. CDR3 loop: CASSSQGDSNYGYTF. DNA for the CDR3: TGTGCCAGCAGCTCCCAAGGGGATTCAAACTATGGCTACACCTTC. Looking up the rest from reference TRBV9 and TRBJ1-2 gives the full variable domain: DSGVTQTPKHLITATGQRVTLRCSPRSGDLSVYWYQQSLDQGLQFLIQYYNGEERAKGNILERFSAQQFPDLHSELNLSSLELGDSALYFCASSSQGDSNYGYTFGSGTRLTVV.

This clone was recorded a few times. This sequence joins TRBV5-1 and TRBJ2-1; D is unresolved. CDR1 SGHRS and CDR2 YFSETQ come from the germline V gene. V lost 0 bases, J lost 6 bases, and 4 bases lay in between. This CDR3 has 12 amino acids. The CDR3 region is CASSLGLNEQFF. For the CDR3, the DNA is TGCGCCAGCAGCTTGGGCCTCAATGAGCAGTTCTTC.

The chain employs TRBV7-2 and TRBJ2-1; D not resolved. V gave up 5 bases and J gave up 9 bases, with 8 bases separating them. The CDR3 spans 11 residues. Germline V CDR1 and CDR2: SGHTA, FQGNSA. The CDR3 loop is CASSLVVEQFF. CDR3 nucleotides: TGTGCCAGCAGCCTGGTGGTTGAGCAGTTCTTC. Full variable domain (missing parts from reference TRBV7-2 and TRBJ2-1): GAGVSQSPSNKVTEKGKDVELRCDPISGHTALYWYRQSLGQGLEFLIYFQGNSAPDKSGLPSDRFSAERTGGSVSTLTIQRTQQEDSAVYLCASSLVVEQFFGPGTRLTVL.

This sequence joins TRBV28 and TRBJ2-5; 14 positions agree with TRBD2. The germline V gene encodes CDR1 MDHEN and CDR2 SYDVKM. This CDR3 spans 15 amino acids. The J segment lost 5 bases and the V segment lost 7 bases, leaving 6 bases of the junction unmatched. The CDR3 protein is CASKGLAGEAETQYF. The CDR3, as DNA: TGTGCCAGCAAGGGACTAGCGGGAGAGGCGGAGACCCAGTACTTC.

The V and J genes are TRBV11-2 and TRBJ2-5; D possibly corresponds to TRBD1 (6 bases). The CDR3 totals 13 residues. The V gene's germline CDR1 is SGHAT and CDR2 FQNNGV. The V and J ends lost 4 bases and 4 bases respectively, with 10 bases between them. CDR3 sequence: CASSSDRTETQYF. DNA of the CDR3: TGTGCCAGCAGCTCAGACAGGACAGAGACCCAGTACTTC.

The J gene is TRBJ2-1, the V gene TRBV7-2; D ambiguous. The V end lost 2 bases, the J end lost 4 bases, and 18 bases lay between the germline ends. The germline CDR1 and CDR2 sequences are SGHTA and FQGNSA. This CDR3 contains 17 residues. The CDR3: CASSLTPSGKRYNEQFF. DNA for the CDR3: TGTGCCAGCAGCTTAACCCCTAGTGGAAAAAGGTACAATGAGCAGTTCTTC.

V is TRBV28 and J is TRBJ1-2, with TRBD1 identical over 7 bases. V dropped 11 bases and J dropped 8; count of bases not matched to a gene: 5. This CDR3 has 10 residues. Per germline, CDR1 MDHEN and CDR2 SYDVKM. The CDR3 DNA sequence: TGTGCCTCCAGGGGGGAAGGCTACACCTTC. Translating gives CASRGEGYTF.

V is TRBV9 and J is TRBJ1-2, with D possibly TRBD1 on 6 matching bases. This CDR3 contains 14 residues. The germline V and J ends were trimmed by 0 bases and 4 bases, with 10 bases remaining between them. CDR1 is SGDLS, CDR2 YYNGEE, per germline. The CDR3 here is CASSVVGQSYGYTF. CDR3 DNA sequence: TGTGCCAGCAGCGTAGTCGGACAGTCCTATGGCTACACCTTC.

The genes are TRBV29-1 and TRBJ1-1; TRBD1 matches 7 bases. J lost 0 bases, V lost 6 bases, and 10 bases had no gene match. The germline V gene encodes CDR1 SQVTM and CDR2 ANQGSEA. This CDR3 is 15 amino acids long. The CDR3 coding sequence is TGCAGCGTCGGGACAGTCGGTAGAGTGAACACTGAAGCTTTCTTT. Encoded protein: CSVGTVGRVNTEAFF.

This clone was counted a few times. The rearrangement joins TRBV4-2 to TRBJ1-1, with 7 bases matching TRBD1. V shed 0 bases, J shed 9 bases, and the junction held 4 bases outside the gene matches. CDR1 LGHNA and CDR2 YNFKEQ come from the germline V gene. This CDR3 is 13 amino acids long. The CDR3 loop is CASSQERDRKAFF. In DNA, the CDR3 is TGTGCCAGCAGCCAAGAAAGGGACAGAAAAGCTTTCTTT.